A single sample is the source of the 17 T cell receptor beta chains below, sequenced in a study of cytomegalovirus exposure and HLA in healthy donors. The PCR had 60 Vbeta and 13 Jbeta primers. Produced via immunoSEQ multiplex PCR; TCRdb's table is partial and in-frame only. The profile shows about 140,000 clones, around 79% of them singletons. What was sequenced was PBMCs. The source of these receptors is a man aged 18-30 years in good health and CMV-seronegative.

The chain recombines TRBV6-1 with TRBJ1-3, with D uncertain. The germline gives CDR1 MNHNS, CDR2 SASEGT. Trimming took 4 bases from V and 1 from J, leaving 14 bases between them. The CDR3 length is 16 residues. CDR3 in amino acids: CASSGVFPSSGNTIYF. CDR3 coding DNA: TGTGCCAGCAGTGGAGTATTCCCGAGTTCTGGAAACACCATATATTTT.

The chain uses TRBV7-2 and TRBJ2-3, with 12 bases matching TRBD2. The CDR3 consists of 15 residues. V trimming: 4 bases; J trimming: 5 bases; junction bases outside the gene matches: 4. CDR1 and CDR2 from the germline V gene are SGHTA and FQGNSA. CDR3: CASSSSGGAGDTQYF. The CDR3 DNA reads TGTGCCAGCAGCTCTAGCGGGGGGGCCGGAGATACGCAGTATTTT.

This rearrangement joins TRBV23-1 to TRBJ2-4, with D possibly TRBD1 on 5 matching bases. TRBV23-1 is given ORF status, its function remaining uncertain. V gave up 4 bases and J gave up 4 bases, with 17 bases separating them. This CDR3 contains 16 residues. CDR3 loop: CASSLGGVAGKNIQYF. CDR3 coding DNA: TGCGCCAGCAGTCTAGGTGGGGTCGCAGGGAAAAACATTCAGTACTTC.

The rearrangement links TRBV27 to TRBJ2-7, with 9 bases fitting TRBD1. Germline lookup yields CDR1 MNHEY and CDR2 SMNVEV (reference sequence). The V segment lost 6 bases and the J segment 2 bases; nucleotides outside the gene matches: 2. This CDR3 comprises 13 residues. The CDR3 loop is CASRGDRAYEQYF. CDR3 nucleotide sequence: TGTGCCAGCAGAGGGGACAGGGCCTACGAGCAGTACTTC.

This clone was seen once. CDR3 sequence reads: CASGADGQARFF. CDR3 nucleotide sequence: TGTGCTAGTGGTGCGGACGGACAAGCCAGGTTCTTC. The V and J genes are TRBV12-5 and TRBJ2-1; D is possibly TRBD1 (5 bases). Germline lookup yields CDR1 LGHNT and CDR2 FRNRAP. The ends were cut back, 5 bases at V and 15 bases at J, with 17 bases in the middle. The length of the CDR3 is 12 residues.

This clone has more than one count but fewer than ten. The chain carries TRBV5-1 and TRBJ1-2; TRBD1 might be the D (6 bases). Germline V CDR1 and CDR2: SGHRS, YFSETQ. V lost 1 base and J lost 2, with 9 bases in between. The CDR3 has 14 residues. CDR3 sequence reads: CASSLLDRNYGYTF. CDR3 nucleotides: TGCGCCAGCAGCTTGCTGGACAGAAACTATGGCTACACCTTC.

J is TRBJ2-1 and V is TRBV7-9; 10 bases are shared with TRBD2. Trimming at V came to 6 bases and at J to 1 base, leaving 6 bases not matched to a gene. Germline V gene lookup returns CDR1 SEHNR and CDR2 FQNEAQ (reference sequence). CDR3 length equals 16 residues. In DNA, the CDR3 is TGTGCCAGCAGATCTAGCGGGGGTGAATCCTACAATGAGCAGTTCTTC. It codes for CASRSSGGESYNEQFF.

V gene TRBV5-5 combines with J gene TRBJ1-5, with 11 bases that match TRBD1. The CDR3 is made up of 15 amino acids. V was pared by 4 bases and J by 5 bases, with 5 bases of the junction left unmatched. The germline gives CDR1 SGHKS, CDR2 YYEKEE (reference sequence). Here the CDR3 DNA reads TGTGCCAGCAGCCCCGGACAGGGGGCGTATCAGCCCCAGCATTTT. Residues: CASSPGQGAYQPQHF.

This clone showed up just once. The rearrangement joins TRBV4-3 to TRBJ2-4; possible D gene TRBD1, 6 bases. The germline CDR1 and CDR2 sequences are LGHNA and YSLEER. V was cut by 4 bases and J by 15 bases, with 19 bases left in between. This CDR3 contains 13 residues. CDR3: CASSPVVGQYPYF. The CDR3 DNA reads as TGCGCCAGCAGCCCTGTGGTTGGACAGTATCCGTACTTC.

The CDR3: CASSWRGSYEQYF. In nucleotides, the CDR3 is TGTGCCAGCAGCTGGCGGGGCTCCTACGAGCAGTACTTC. This chain uses TRBV7-2 with TRBJ2-7; D might be TRBD2 (6 bases). Germline assignment: CDR1 SGHTA and CDR2 FQGNSA. CDR3 length: 13 amino acids. V lost 4 bases, J lost 0 bases, and 7 bases lay in between.

The chain has TRBV30 and TRBJ2-7, with 9 nucleotides matching TRBD1. Germline-derived CDR1 and CDR2 are GTSNPN and SVGIG (reference sequence). V trimming: 5 bases; J trimming: 4 bases; junction bases outside the gene matches: 0. The CDR3 has 11 amino acids. The CDR3: CAWGQGYEQYF. CDR3 sequence (DNA): TGTGCCTGGGGACAGGGGTACGAGCAGTACTTC.

The CDR3 reads CASSPLAVPRISNQPQHF. As DNA, the CDR3 is TGTGCCAGCAGCCCTCTGGCTGTCCCCCGAATCAGCAATCAGCCCCAGCATTTT. The V call is TRBV21-1, the J call TRBJ1-5; TRBD1 is the table's D call, not checked against the DNA. TRBV21-1 is classified as a pseudogene. The CDR3 covers 18 residues.

The gene calls are TRBV6-4 and TRBJ1-1; D gene unclear. This CDR3 has 14 amino acids. Trimming left V 5 bases short and J 10 bases short, with 20 bases between. CDR1 is MRHNA and CDR2 is SNTAGT in the germline V gene. CDR3 bases: TGTGCCAGCAGTCCGGGATCCGGAGGTTTTGGAGCTTTCTTT. Protein sequence: CASSPGSGGFGAFF.

The chain links TRBV7-6 to TRBJ1-4; D is uncertain. This CDR3 has 14 amino acids. The germline CDR1 and CDR2 sequences are SGHVS and FNYEAQ. Trimming pared 4 bases from V and 7 bases from J, leaving 13 bases between. The CDR3 coding sequence is TGTGCCAGCAGCTCTGGGGTAGGGAGTGAAAAACTGTTTTTT. This sequence encodes CASSSGVGSEKLFF.

This chain connects TRBV19 to TRBJ1-2, with a possible D match to TRBD1 (5 bases). The germline CDR1 and CDR2 sequences are LNHDA and SQIVND (reference sequence). Trimming took 1 base from V and 4 from J, leaving 10 bases between them. This CDR3 comprises 14 residues. In nucleotides, the CDR3 is TGTGCCAGTAGTATAGGGGGCGCGCTCTATGGCTACACCTTC. Translation gives CASSIGGALYGYTF.

The V gene is TRBV6-5, the J gene TRBJ1-2; the D is unclear. CDR1 is MNHEY and CDR2 is SVGAGI in the germline V gene. Trimming shortened V by 6 bases and J by 4 bases, and 18 bases separated the two germline ends. The CDR3 sequence is 15 residues long. CDR3 region: CASSPSRGVSYGYTF. Written as DNA, the CDR3 is TGTGCCAGCAGCCCCAGTCGGGGAGTAAGCTATGGCTACACCTTC.

There are a few counts of this clone. The chain employs TRBV6-5 and TRBJ1-6; no clear D. There are 13 residues in the CDR3. V was trimmed by 2 bases and J by 7 bases, leaving 6 bases between them. Germline V gene lookup returns CDR1 MNHEY and CDR2 SVGAGI. CDR3 DNA sequence: TGTGCCAGCAGTTACCGGTTCAATTCACCCCTCCACTTT. It codes for CASSYRFNSPLHF.